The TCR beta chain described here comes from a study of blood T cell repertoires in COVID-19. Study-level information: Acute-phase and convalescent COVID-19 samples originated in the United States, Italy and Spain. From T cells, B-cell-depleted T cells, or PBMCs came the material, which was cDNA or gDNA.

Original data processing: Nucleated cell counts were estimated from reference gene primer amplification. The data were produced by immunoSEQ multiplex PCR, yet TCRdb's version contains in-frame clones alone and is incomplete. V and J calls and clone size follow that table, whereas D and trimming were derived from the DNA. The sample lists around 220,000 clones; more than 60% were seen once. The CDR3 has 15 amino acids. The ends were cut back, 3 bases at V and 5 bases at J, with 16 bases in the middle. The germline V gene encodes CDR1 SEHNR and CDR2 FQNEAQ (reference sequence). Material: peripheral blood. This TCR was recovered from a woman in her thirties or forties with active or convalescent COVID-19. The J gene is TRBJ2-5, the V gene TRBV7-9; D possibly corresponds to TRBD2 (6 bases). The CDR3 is CASSFGAGRHETQYF. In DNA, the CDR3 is TGTGCCAGCAGCTTTGGGGCGGGGAGGCACGAGACCCAGTACTTC.